This is a list of T cell receptor beta chains from one sample in a study of regulatory T cells in long-lasting Graves disease. Via MiXCR, TCRdb re-called the multiplex PCR reads, giving one row per CDR3 protein. The data contain about 520,000 distinct CDR3 sequences, 12% of them seen just once; the ten biggest clones take up roughly 8.2%. These same data were also listed under a study on T cells in Graves' hyperthyroidism and ophthalmopathy.

The input for sequencing was peripheral blood mononuclear cells (PBMCs), taken at new diagnosis, from a patient treated with antithyroid drugs. Receptors were obtained from a woman in her twenties or thirties with Graves disease. Each CDR3 is given with its conserved first and last residue. The D gene is left open where the match is weak. Clone size, where shown, is once, few, many, or a class for clones that have expanded.

>-|TRBD2|TRBJ2-3|TRBV14
CASSLFGGGETDTQYF
TGTGCCAGCAGCTTATTCGGCGGGGGGGAGACAGATACGCAGTATTTT
>-|-|TRBJ1-1|TRBV6-1
CASSEGPGTLDTEAFF
TGTGCCAGCAGTGAGGGACCGGGCACACTAGACACTGAAGCTTTCTTT
>many|-|TRBJ2-7|TRBV10-1
CASSGADSRYEQYF
TGCGCCAGCAGTGGAGCGGATTCTCGCTACGAGCAGTACTTC
>many|-|TRBJ2-3|TRBV27
CASSFRRLPTDTQYF
TGTGCCAGCAGTTTTCGAAGACTTCCCACAGATACGCAGTATTTT
>-|-|TRBJ1-1|TRBV18
CASSPGLQKTEAFF
TGTGCCAGCTCACCGGGACTGCAGAAGACTGAAGCTTTCTTT
>many|-|TRBJ1-5|TRBV30
CAWSAQGLSNQPQHF
TGTGCCTGGAGTGCACAGGGACTTAGCAATCAGCCCCAGCATTTT
>many|TRBD1|TRBJ2-7|TRBV6-1
CASRGTGGGEQYF
TGTGCCAGCAGGGGCACAGGGGGCGGCGAGCAGTACTTC
>many|-|TRBJ2-3|TRBV27
CASSLRVTDTQYF
TGTGCCAGCAGTTTAAGGGTCACAGATACGCAGTATTTT
>many|-|TRBJ2-2|TRBV11-3
CASSLASVTGELFF
TGTGCCAGCAGCTTAGCTTCGGTCACCGGGGAGCTGTTTTTT
>many|-|TRBJ2-7|TRBV20-1
CSARDRDKTPYF
TGCAGTGCTAGAGATCGGGACAAAACCCCGTACTTC
>many|TRBD1|TRBJ1-1|TRBV3-1
CASSQEQGAPDTEAFF
TGTGCCAGCAGCCAAGAACAGGGGGCGCCGGACACTGAAGCTTTCTTT
>-|TRBD2|TRBJ2-3|TRBV30
CAWSAGTSLTDTQYF
TGTGCCTGGAGTGCCGGGACTAGTCTCACAGATACGCAGTATTTT
>-|TRBD2|TRBJ2-1|TRBV7-9
CASSGRAVEQFF
TGTGCCAGTAGCGGGAGGGCCGTTGAGCAGTTCTTC
>-|TRBD2|TRBJ2-7|TRBV6-2/TRBV6-3
CASNGLAGGSAYEQYF
TGTGCCAGCAACGGACTAGCGGGAGGGTCGGCCTACGAGCAGTACTTC
>many|-|TRBJ1-2|TRBV6-1
CASSDPRGWTNYGYTF
TGTGCCAGCAGTGATCCGAGAGGGTGGACCAACTATGGCTACACCTTC
>few|-|TRBJ2-7|TRBV20-1
CSAGGARYEQYF
TGCAGTGCTGGGGGGGCCCGTTACGAGCAGTACTTC
>-|TRBD2|TRBJ2-1|TRBV7-9
CASTSGLAGRYNEQFF
TGTGCCAGCACCTCTGGGCTAGCGGGACGCTACAATGAGCAGTTCTTC
>many|-|TRBJ1-1|TRBV20-1
CSARDRGGGRTEAFF
TGCAGTGCTAGAGATAGGGGGGGGGGGAGAACTGAAGCTTTCTTT
>-|-|TRBJ2-6|TRBV20-1
CSASPRARGANVLTF
TGCAGTGCTAGTCCCCGGGCGCGCGGGGCCAACGTCCTGACTTTC
>many|TRBD1|TRBJ2-7|TRBV7-2
CASSLGTGGFSYEQYF
TGTGCCAGCAGCTTGGGGACAGGCGGCTTTTCCTACGAGCAGTACTTC
>many|-|TRBJ2-1|TRBV19
CASSIADGFYNEQFF
TGTGCCAGTAGTATCGCAGACGGGTTCTACAATGAGCAGTTCTTC
>many|-|TRBJ2-1|TRBV2
CASREDIHNEQFF
TGTGCCAGCAGGGAGGACATTCACAATGAGCAGTTCTTC
>many|-|TRBJ1-1|TRBV18
CASSRADTEAFF
TGTGCCAGCTCCCGCGCGGACACTGAAGCTTTCTTT
>many|-|TRBJ2-6|TRBV7-9
CASSLGWQIASGANVLTF
TGTGCCAGCAGCTTAGGCTGGCAGATCGCCTCTGGGGCCAACGTCCTGACTTTC
>many|TRBD1|TRBJ1-5|TRBV27
CASEYSGQGPHSNQPQHF
TGTGCCAGCGAATACTCGGGACAGGGGCCACATAGCAATCAGCCCCAGCATTTT
>many|-|TRBJ2-7|TRBV27
CASSSGARRYF
TGTGCCAGCAGTTCAGGGGCCCGACGGTACTTC
>few|-|TRBJ1-5|TRBV7-8
CASSSSGASNQPQHF
TGTGCCAGCAGCTCCAGCGGTGCTAGCAATCAGCCCCAGCATTTT
>once|TRBD1|TRBJ1-2|TRBV5-6
CASSLVTGGYGYTF
TGTGCCAGCAGCTTGGTGACAGGGGGCTATGGCTACACCTTC
>many|-|TRBJ1-2|TRBV11-3
CASSLGGSAGRLNYGYTF
TGTGCCAGCAGCTTAGGGGGGTCGGCCGGACGTCTTAACTATGGCTACACCTTC
>few|TRBD2|TRBJ2-1|TRBV7-2
CASSRLAGYGSESRFF
TGTGCCAGCAGCCGACTAGCGGGATATGGTAGTGAGTCGCGGTTCTTC